This is a list of T cell receptor beta chains from one sample in a study of cytomegalovirus exposure and HLA in healthy donors. The data were produced by immunoSEQ multiplex PCR, yet TCRdb's version contains in-frame clones alone and is incomplete. The sample consists of 90,000 or so clones, under 80% of them appearing once. Sample: PBMCs. These receptors were collected from a man aged 60 to 69 in good health and CMV-seronegative. Both conserved end residues are part of each CDR3. The D gene is left open where the match is weak. The listing skips clone size in some rows; elsewhere it reads once, few, many or a size class.

d_call: TRBD1; j_call: TRBJ2-5; clone_size: .; v_call: TRBV5-1; cdr3_nt: TGCGCCAGCAGCCGGGGACAGTCGGAGACCCAGTACTTC; cdr3_aa: CASSRGQSETQYF
d_call: .; j_call: TRBJ2-7; clone_size: once; v_call: TRBV29-1; cdr3_nt: TGCAGCGTTGACACAGGGTTTGGAGCCTACGAGCAGTACTTC; cdr3_aa: CSVDTGFGAYEQYF
d_call: TRBD1; j_call: TRBJ2-3; clone_size: .; v_call: TRBV11-1; cdr3_nt: TGTGCCAGCAGCCCTCAGACAGGGGGCTCCACAGATACGCAGTATTTT; cdr3_aa: CASSPQTGGSTDTQYF
d_call: .; j_call: TRBJ1-2; clone_size: few; v_call: TRBV11-2; cdr3_nt: TGTGCCAGCAGCCCCCAAGCCTACAACTATGGCTACACCTTC; cdr3_aa: CASSPQAYNYGYTF
d_call: .; j_call: TRBJ1-5; clone_size: .; v_call: TRBV30; cdr3_nt: TGTGCCTGGAGTAGATCTCTAGGACAGCCCCAGCATTTT; cdr3_aa: CAWSRSLGQPQHF
d_call: TRBD1; j_call: TRBJ1-6; clone_size: few; v_call: TRBV6-5; cdr3_nt: TGTGCCAGCAGTTCACTACAGGGGGCGGTAGATTCACCCCTCCACTTT; cdr3_aa: CASSSLQGAVDSPLHF
d_call: TRBD1; j_call: TRBJ2-5; clone_size: once; v_call: TRBV5-1; cdr3_nt: TGCGCCAGCAGGAATCCAGGGGGCGGAGAGACCCAGTACTTC; cdr3_aa: CASRNPGGGETQYF
d_call: TRBD1; j_call: TRBJ1-5; clone_size: .; v_call: TRBV6-1; cdr3_nt: TGTGCCAGCAGCCCGGGACAGGGGAGGGGACAGCCCCAGCATTTT; cdr3_aa: CASSPGQGRGQPQHF
d_call: .; j_call: TRBJ2-7; clone_size: .; v_call: TRBV6-5; cdr3_nt: TGTGCCAGCAGAAGGGACACATTATACGAGCAGTACTTC; cdr3_aa: CASRRDTLYEQYF
d_call: TRBD2; j_call: TRBJ2-2; clone_size: .; v_call: TRBV19; cdr3_nt: TGTGCCAGTAGTCGGCTAGCGGCGAACACCGGGGAGCTGTTTTTT; cdr3_aa: CASSRLAANTGELFF
d_call: TRBD2; j_call: TRBJ2-3; clone_size: .; v_call: TRBV9; cdr3_nt: TGTGCCAGCAGCGTAGTTGGGCGGGGGAGCACAGATACGCAGTATTTT; cdr3_aa: CASSVVGRGSTDTQYF
d_call: .; j_call: TRBJ2-1; clone_size: .; v_call: TRBV19; cdr3_nt: TGTGCCAGTAGTTCCAGGGAGGTGGAAGTCAATGAGCAGTTCTTC; cdr3_aa: CASSSREVEVNEQFF
d_call: .; j_call: TRBJ1-2; clone_size: .; v_call: TRBV15; cdr3_nt: TGTGCCACCAGCCTACCGGACACAATCTATGGCTACACCTTC; cdr3_aa: CATSLPDTIYGYTF
d_call: TRBD1; j_call: TRBJ2-7; clone_size: .; v_call: TRBV5-8; cdr3_nt: TGTGCCAGCAGCTCCCCAGGGGGTTCTGACGACGAGCAGTACTTC; cdr3_aa: CASSSPGGSDDEQYF
d_call: .; j_call: TRBJ2-5; clone_size: .; v_call: TRBV5-1; cdr3_nt: TGCGCCAGCAGCACGACGGGACACGGGGAGACCCAGTACTTC; cdr3_aa: CASSTTGHGETQYF
d_call: .; j_call: TRBJ2-3; clone_size: few; v_call: TRBV7-3; cdr3_nt: TGTGCCAGCAGCCGGGGCCGGGGGGATACGCAGTATTTT; cdr3_aa: CASSRGRGDTQYF
d_call: .; j_call: TRBJ1-1; clone_size: .; v_call: TRBV5-6; cdr3_nt: TGTGCCAGCAGCTTTCTTCGGTTGAACACTGAAGCTTTCTTT; cdr3_aa: CASSFLRLNTEAFF